This T cell receptor (beta chain) emerged from a study of neurological immune-mediated disorders. V was shortened by 0 bases and J by 2 bases, with 11 bases between the two germline ends. The germline V gene has CDR1 MGHRA and CDR2 YSYEKL. The CDR3 sequence is 16 residues long. One entry per CDR3 protein, called by TCRdb with MiXCR from the 5' RACE reads. The data contain around 25,000 distinct CDR3 sequences, approximately 13% of them singletons. This clonotype counts as medium-sized. The source material was PBMCs. V is TRBV4-1 and J is TRBJ1-5, with D hard to call. The receptor was derived from a woman aged 55 to 70 with HTLV-1-associated myelopathy (HAM/TSP). The CDR3 protein is CASSQEARIGNQPQHF. CDR3 bases: TGCGCCAGCAGCCAAGAAGCACGGATAGGCAATCAGCCCCAGCATTTT.